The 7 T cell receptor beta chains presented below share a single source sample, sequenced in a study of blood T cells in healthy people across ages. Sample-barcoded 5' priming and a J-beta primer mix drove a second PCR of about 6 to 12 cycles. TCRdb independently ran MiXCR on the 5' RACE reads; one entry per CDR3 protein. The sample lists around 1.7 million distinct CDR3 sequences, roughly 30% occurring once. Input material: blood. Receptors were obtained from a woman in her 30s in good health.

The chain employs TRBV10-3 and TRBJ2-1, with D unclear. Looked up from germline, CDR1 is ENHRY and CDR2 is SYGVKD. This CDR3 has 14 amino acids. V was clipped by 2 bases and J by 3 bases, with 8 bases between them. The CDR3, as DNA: TGTGCCATCAGTGAGGGGATGGACTACAATGAGCAGTTCTTC. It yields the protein CAISEGMDYNEQFF.

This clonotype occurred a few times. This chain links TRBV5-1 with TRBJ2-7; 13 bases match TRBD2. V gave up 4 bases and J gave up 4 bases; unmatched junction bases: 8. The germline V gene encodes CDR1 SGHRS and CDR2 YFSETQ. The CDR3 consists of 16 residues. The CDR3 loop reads CASSTGTSGDVYEQYF. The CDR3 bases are TGCGCCAGCAGCACCGGGACTAGCGGGGATGTATACGAGCAGTACTTC.

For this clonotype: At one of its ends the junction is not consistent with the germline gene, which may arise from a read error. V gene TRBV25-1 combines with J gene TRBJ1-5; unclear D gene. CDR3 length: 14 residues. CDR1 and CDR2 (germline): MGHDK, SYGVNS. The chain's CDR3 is CAGSEYHDGQDLHF. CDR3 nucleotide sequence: TGTGCCGGCAGTGAATATCATGACGGTCAGGACCTGCATTTT.

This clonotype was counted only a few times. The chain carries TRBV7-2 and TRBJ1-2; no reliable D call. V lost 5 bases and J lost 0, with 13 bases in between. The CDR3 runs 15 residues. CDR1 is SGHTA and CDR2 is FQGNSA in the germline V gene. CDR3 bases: TGTGCCAGCAGCCTCGAGGGAGTCCCTAACTATGGCTACACCTTC. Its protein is CASSLEGVPNYGYTF. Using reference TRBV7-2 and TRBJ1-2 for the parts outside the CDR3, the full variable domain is GAGVSQSPSNKVTEKGKDVELRCDPISGHTALYWYRQSLGQGLEFLIYFQGNSAPDKSGLPSDRFSAERTGGSVSTLTIQRTQQEDSAVYLCASSLEGVPNYGYTFGSGTRLTVV.

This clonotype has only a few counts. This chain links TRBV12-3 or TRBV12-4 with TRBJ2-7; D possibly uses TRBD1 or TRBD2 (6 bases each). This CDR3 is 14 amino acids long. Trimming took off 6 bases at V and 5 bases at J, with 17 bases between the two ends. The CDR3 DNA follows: TGTGCCAGCAGGGGGGGTGCCAGGGGCCACGAGCAGTACTTC. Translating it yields CASRGGARGHEQYF.

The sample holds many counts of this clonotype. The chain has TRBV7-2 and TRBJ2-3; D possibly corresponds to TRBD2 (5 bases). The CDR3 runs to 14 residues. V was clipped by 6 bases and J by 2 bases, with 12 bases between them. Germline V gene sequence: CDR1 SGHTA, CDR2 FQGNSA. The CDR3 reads CASSPFGNTDTQYF. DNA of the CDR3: TGTGCCAGCAGTCCTTTCGGGAACACAGATACGCAGTATTTT.

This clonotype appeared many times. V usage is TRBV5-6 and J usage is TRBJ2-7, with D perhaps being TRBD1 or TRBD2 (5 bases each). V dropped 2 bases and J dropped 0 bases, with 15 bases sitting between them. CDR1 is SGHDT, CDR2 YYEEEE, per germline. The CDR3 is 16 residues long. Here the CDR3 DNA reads TGTGCCAGCAGCTTTTACGTCCCGGGGCGCTCCTACGAGCAGTACTTC. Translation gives CASSFYVPGRSYEQYF.